The present entry profiles one T cell receptor beta chain with its context. Mixed chimerism was transient after nonmyeloablative marrow transplants from related graft donors. CD4+CD25+CD127- Tregs, CD4+CD25- non-Tregs, CD4 and CD8 cells were sorted. Produced via immunoSEQ multiplex PCR; TCRdb's table is partial and in-frame only. The sample consists of about 81,000 clones, 90% to 95% of them appearing once. The sample originates from a study of Tregs in tolerant kidney transplant recipients. V gave up 0 bases and J gave up 0 bases; unmatched junction bases: 12. CDR1 and CDR2 (germline): SGHRS, YFSETQ. The CDR3 consists of 19 residues.

Sequencing was performed on CD4+ T cells from blood (PBMCs), taken 24 months after the transplant. The rearrangement uses TRBV5-1 and TRBJ2-1; 7 positions agree with TRBD2. This clonotype originated in a human patient who received a combined kidney and bone marrow transplant. Some T cells could come from the graft donor. The CDR3 DNA reads TGCGCCAGCAGCTTGGGTACTAGCGCCTACTCGAGCTCCTACAATGAGCAGTTCTTC. The encoded protein is CASSLGTSAYSSSYNEQFF.